What follows describes a single T cell receptor beta chain. Which antigen it targets is not known. No much larger clonotype is one base removed from it; base qualities were not supplied. Flow cytometry had shown CD8+CD57+ cell expansion in the patients selected for sequencing. Every patient had severe acquired aplastic anemia, diagnosed using the International Study of Aplastic Anemia and Agranulocytosis and Camitta criteria. No therapy had been received by the patients at the time of blood sampling. In this study, sorted CD4+ and CD8+ T cells from the blood of healthy subjects and of severe aplastic anemia patients had their TCR repertoires deep-sequenced. Patients were enrolled in the USA under clinicaltrials.gov protocols 00001620, 01623167, 00001397, 00071045, 00081523 and 00961064. Ficoll-Paque density gradient centrifugation was used to isolate peripheral blood mononuclear cells. Before DNA extraction, CD4+ and CD8+ T cells were sorted with FACS or magnetic beads.

This sample is drawn from a study of CD8+CD57+ T cells in acquired aplastic anemia (dated by TCRdb to the late 2010s). Concerning the study at large: Extracted DNA from sorted CD4+ and CD8+ cells averaged approximately 3 ug, ranging from roughly 0.17 to 30 ug. A CD8+CD57+ expansion meant a frequency higher than the mean frequency seen in healthy subjects.

CDR1 and CDR2 are read off the germline V gene (reference sequence) as DFQATT and SNEGSKA. Reading from cysteine to phenylalanine, the CDR3 counts 13 amino acids. Only CDR3 DNA is held: 39 bases, read in frame from base 1. V is trimmed back by 2 bases and J by 9 bases, and the junction contains 3 bases that no gene match accounts for. The full study reports these points: No significant difference in CD8+ Simpson's diversity was found between patients and healthy controls (P=0.060). Although 25 to 30 CD8+ CDR3 sequences were shared by patients and controls, these sequences appeared highly expressed in patients and within the immunodominant clones of patients.

Genomic DNA served as template for TCR beta VDJ combination and CDR3 sequence profiling. TCR repertoire sequencing was run on an Illumina HiSeq 2000. In the paper's pipeline: TRBV/TRBJ rearrangement plots, CDR3 size and DJ length profiles, and Simpson's diversity index were used to assess repertoires. The most abundant DNA sequence in the deep sequencing data was taken as the immunodominant clone. CDR3 amino acid sequences were checked for sharing across subjects and were also compared against the VDJdb database and published repertoires. TCRdb cleaned the public reads at Q25 with fastp, built clones with MiXCR and kept in-frame beta chains. Identical CDR3 proteins give one entry, which carries the most common genes and DNA. It is TCRdb's table, rather than the study itself, that gives the V and J calls and clone size. This sample comprises approximately 470,000 distinct CDR3 sequences, around 30% of them detected only once. The top ten clonotypes cover 0.82% of the sample.

This sequence originates from a human donor with aplastic anemia. The sequenced material came from sorted CD4+, CD8+, or CD8+CD57+ T cells (not recorded which) from PBMCs. The sequence links TRBV20-1 to TRBJ2-1; 11 bases in the middle match TRBD2. The CDR3 amino acid sequence is: CSARIAGGLEQFF. The base sequence is TGCAGTGCTAGAATAGCGGGAGGGCTTGAGCAGTTCTTC.